One and the same sample provided the 18 T cell receptor beta chains below, sequenced in a study of T cell repertoires in cytomegalovirus infection. The antigens of these receptors remain unknown. TCRdb called the reads again in MiXCR, with one record for every CDR3 protein. There are some 560,000 distinct CDR3 sequences in the sample; approximately 40% occur only once, and 48% lies in the top ten. The sample was cultured PBMCs, taken from culture after CMV antigen stimulation. These receptors came from a human donor in good health (CMV status not recorded). Some clones in this sample may be carry-over from other donors' samples.

The chain links TRBV7-7 to TRBJ2-3; D is undetermined. CDR3 size: 12 residues. V lost 3 bases, J lost 4 bases, and 5 bases lay in between. The germline V gene has CDR1 SSHAT and CDR2 FNYEAQ (reference sequence). CDR3 in amino acids: CASSFTSDTQYF. The CDR3 DNA reads as TGTGCCAGCAGCTTCACGTCAGATACGCAGTATTTT.

The gene calls are TRBV7-2 and TRBJ2-7; D may match TRBD1 or TRBD2 (5 bases each). CDR3 length equals 14 residues. Germline-derived CDR1 and CDR2 are SGHTA and FQGNSA. Trimming removed 6 bases from V and 0 bases from J, with 12 bases in between. The CDR3 DNA sequence: TGTGCCAGCAGGGATGGGGGTAGCTCCTACGAGCAGTACTTC. Its translation: CASRDGGSSYEQYF. The variable domain in full, with the rest retrieved from reference TRBV7-2 and TRBJ2-7, is GAGVSQSPSNKVTEKGKDVELRCDPISGHTALYWYRQSLGQGLEFLIYFQGNSAPDKSGLPSDRFSAERTGGSVSTLTIQRTQQEDSAVYLCASRDGGSSYEQYFGPGTRLTVT.

This clonotype was found a few times. The chain has TRBV7-8 and TRBJ2-1; D is perhaps TRBD2 (6 bases). V shed 1 base and J shed 2 bases, with 12 bases lying between them. This CDR3 spans 16 amino acids. CDR1 and CDR2 from the germline V gene are SGHVS and FQNEAQ. Here the CDR3 reads CASSLEGLPTYNEQFF. The CDR3 nucleotides read TGTGCCAGCAGCTTAGAGGGACTCCCGACCTACAATGAGCAGTTCTTC.

This clonotype was counted ten times or more. At one end the junction does not follow the germline gene, possibly because of a read error. The rearrangement links TRBV7-7 to TRBJ2-2; 10 nucleotides line up with TRBD2. The CDR3 totals 15 residues. The V gene's germline CDR1 is SSHAT and CDR2 FNYEAQ (reference sequence). The CDR3 region has the DNA TGTGCTAGCAGCCGAGCGGGAGGGCCGGAAATGGAGCTGTTTTTT. Residues: CASSRAGGPEMELFF.

This clonotype was seen more than once but under ten times. J is TRBJ2-5 and V is TRBV12-3 or TRBV12-4; a possible D gene is TRBD1 (6 bases). This CDR3 comprises 20 residues. Trimming shortened V by 5 bases and J by 7 bases, and 35 bases separated the two germline ends. The CDR3 loop reads CASSGKGHQLPGGTWGTQYF. CDR3 DNA: TGTGCCAGCAGTGGAAAGGGACACCAGTTACCTGGGGGTACCTGGGGGACCCAGTACTTC.

In this sample, this clonotype turned up a few times. The V call is TRBV6-2 or TRBV6-3, the J call TRBJ1-3, with 10 bases matching TRBD1. CDR3 size: 17 residues. The junction had 8 bases not matched to a gene; V was cut back by 2 bases and J by 4 bases. CDR1 is MNHEY and CDR2 is SVGEGT in the germline V gene. CDR3 loop: CASSYAGQGREGNTIYF. CDR3 nucleotides: TGTGCCAGCAGTTACGCGGGACAGGGGCGTGAAGGAAACACCATATATTTT.

The rearrangement joins TRBV24-1 to TRBJ2-1; TRBD2 agrees at 7 bases. The ends lost 2 bases at V and 2 bases at J; junction bases unmatched: 5. Germline CDR1 and CDR2: KGHDR and SFDVKD. The CDR3 extends over 16 amino acids. The CDR3 spells CATSDSSGAPYNEQFF. CDR3 nucleotide sequence: TGTGCCACCAGTGATTCTAGCGGTGCCCCCTACAATGAGCAGTTCTTC.

This clonotype was counted a few times. V usage is TRBV6-1 and J usage is TRBJ1-5, with 7 bases fitting TRBD1. Germline loops: CDR1 MNHNS, CDR2 SASEGT. The CDR3 covers 14 residues. V lost 5 bases, J lost 7 bases, and 8 bases stayed unmatched. CDR3 in amino acids: CASSPTGLGQPQHF. The CDR3 nucleotides are TGTGCCAGCAGTCCGACAGGGCTAGGACAGCCCCAGCATTTT.

This clonotype was recorded once. The gene calls are TRBV6-8 and TRBJ2-7; TRBD2 matches at 8 bases. CDR3 length: 15 residues. The ends lost 2 bases at V and 4 bases at J; junction bases unmatched: 7. Per germline, CDR1 MNHGY and CDR2 SAAAGT. In nucleotides, the CDR3 is TGTGCCAGCAGTTACGGGGCGGGGGGCAGGTACGAGCAGTACTTC. Protein: CASSYGAGGRYEQYF.

This chain connects TRBV6-6 to TRBJ1-1; no definite D call. CDR1 is MNHNY and CDR2 is SVGAGI in the germline V gene (reference sequence). V was pared by 6 bases and J by 6 bases, with 14 bases between. This CDR3 has 13 amino acids. CDR3 coding DNA: TGTGCCAGCAGCCTAGCCTTCATCTCTGAAGCTTTCTTT. Its translation is CASSLAFISEAFF.

This clonotype was seen a handful of times. V is TRBV7-9 and J is TRBJ1-1; D is ambiguous. V was trimmed by 7 bases and J by 5 bases, leaving 14 bases between them. Germline V gene data show CDR1 as SEHNR and CDR2 as FQNEAQ (reference sequence). The CDR3 covers 13 residues. The CDR3 reads CASNLSGGTEAFF. CDR3 in DNA: TGTGCCAGCAACCTTTCGGGTGGGACTGAAGCTTTCTTT.

The rearrangement links TRBV27 to TRBJ2-1; the D is unclear. This CDR3 comprises 13 residues. From germline, CDR1 is MNHEY and CDR2 SMNVEV (reference sequence). Trimming shortened V by 0 bases and J by 3 bases, and 3 bases separated the two germline ends. The CDR3, as DNA: TGTGCCAGCAGTTTATCTTTCTACAATGAGCAGTTCTTC. Its protein is CASSLSFYNEQFF.

This clonotype was recorded a few times. J is TRBJ1-1 and V is TRBV19; the match to TRBD1 covers 9 bases. This CDR3 region has 15 residues. Germline V gene sequence: CDR1 LNHDA, CDR2 SQIVND (reference sequence). V lost 7 bases, J lost 4 bases, and 10 bases stayed unmatched. Here the CDR3 reads CASIHSGQGSTEAFF. DNA for the CDR3: TGTGCCAGTATTCATTCAGGACAGGGGTCCACTGAAGCTTTCTTT.

This clonotype was detected ten times or more. J is TRBJ1-5 and V is TRBV7-2; D call uncertain. Deletions cut 4 bases from V and 0 bases from J, with 10 bases between. This CDR3 region has 15 residues. Germline CDR1 and CDR2: SGHTA and FQGNSA. CDR3 loop: CASSSRGGSNQPQHF. As DNA, the CDR3 is TGTGCCAGCAGCTCCAGAGGCGGTAGCAATCAGCCCCAGCATTTT.

This chain uses TRBV11-2 with TRBJ2-5, with 7 bases aligning to TRBD2. This CDR3 is 14 amino acids long. Germline CDR1 and CDR2: SGHAT and FQNNGV. V lost 3 bases to trimming and J lost 3 bases; unmatched junction nucleotides: 4. The CDR3 coding sequence is TGTGCCAGCAGCTTGCGGGGGTCTGAAGAGACCCAGTACTTC. It specifies CASSLRGSEETQYF.

The chain recombines TRBV7-8 with TRBJ1-3; TRBD1 might be the D (5 bases). This CDR3 is built from 14 residues. Germline V gene lookup returns CDR1 SGHVS and CDR2 FQNEAQ. Trimming left V 10 bases short and J 4 bases short, with 17 bases between. The CDR3 bases are TGTGCCACCGGGGCCGGAGACACCGGAAACACCATATATTTT. Amino acids: CATGAGDTGNTIYF.

The chain combines TRBV6-8 with TRBJ2-5, with a weak D call TRBD1 (6 bases). Deletions cut 2 bases from V and 3 bases from J, with 7 bases between. This CDR3 has 13 amino acids. Germline V gene data show CDR1 as MNHGY and CDR2 as SAAAGT. CDR3: CASSYGQKETQYF. The DNA of the CDR3 is TGTGCCAGCAGTTACGGACAGAAAGAGACCCAGTACTTC.

The genes are TRBV6-2 or TRBV6-3 and TRBJ2-1, with 14 bases fitting TRBD2. There are 15 residues in the CDR3. Per the germline V gene, CDR1 is MNHEY and CDR2 is SVGEGT. V lost 8 bases and J lost 7; bases outside the gene matches: 7. The CDR3 DNA is TGTGCCAGCTACCGGACTAGCGGGAGGTCGAATGAGCAGTTCTTC. Translating it yields CASYRTSGRSNEQFF.